The clone carrying this T cell receptor beta chain was counted between two and nine times. Constant-region reverse primers amplified full-length variable regions, followed by semi-nested Nested Universal Primer A PCR. Each CDR3 protein gets one entry after TCRdb re-called the 5' RACE reads with MiXCR. The sample yields tens of thousands of distinct CDR3 sequences, about 26% seen once. V trimming: 3 bases; J trimming: 8 bases; junction bases outside the gene matches: 6. The CDR3 is 15 amino acids. Germline assignment: CDR1 LNHDA and CDR2 SQIVND (reference sequence). Treg sorting used a CD4+CD25+CD127-/low gate.

The rearrangement uses TRBV19 and TRBJ2-1, with 11 bases matching TRBD1. The material sequenced was tumor-infiltrating Tregs sorted from the breast tumor. The clonotype originates from a female donor with breast cancer. The CDR3 coding sequence is TGTGCCAGTAGTATCTGGACAGGGGGCGAGGATGAGCAGTTCTTC. Encoded protein: CASSIWTGGEDEQFF.